These 27 T cell receptor beta chains were all obtained from the same sample, sequenced in a study of shared clonotypes between healthy human individuals. Method: immunoSEQ multiplex PCR; TCRdb's copy keeps in-frame clones and lacks some. The data show millions of clones, with about 95% seen just once and about 1.1% held by the top ten. Naive CD8 cells, CD45RO-negative and positively selected for CCR7, excluded terminally differentiated effector memory CD45RA+ cells. Sequencing was carried out using naive CD8+ T cells sorted from blood. These TCRs come from a man aged 18 to 29 in good health.

The rearrangement links TRBV30 to TRBJ2-4, with TRBD2 as a possible D gene (5 bases). The length of the CDR3 is 11 residues. Germline CDR1 GTSNPN, CDR2 SVGIG (reference sequence). V lost 3 bases, J lost 9 bases, and 9 bases lay in between. The chain's CDR3 is CAWSPRVIQYF. CDR3 nucleotide sequence: TGTGCCTGGAGCCCGAGGGTCATTCAGTACTTC.

The rearrangement links TRBV4-1 to TRBJ2-1; D gene ambiguous. Germline values: CDR1 MGHRA, CDR2 YSYEKL. Trimming removed 4 bases from V and 9 bases from J, with 10 bases in between. This CDR3 spans 12 amino acids. This CDR3 is CASSPPGSEQFF. DNA for the CDR3: TGCGCCAGCAGCCCCCCGGGTTCTGAGCAGTTCTTC.

The rearrangement joins TRBV7-9 to TRBJ2-7, with TRBD1 matching over 8 bases. The CDR3 totals 15 residues. Trimming removed 5 bases from V and 2 bases from J; junction bases left unmatched: 8. The germline CDR1 and CDR2 sequences are SEHNR and FQNEAQ (reference sequence). CDR3 in amino acids: CASSPWTGTTYEQYF. In DNA, the CDR3 is TGTGCCAGCAGCCCGTGGACAGGGACGACCTACGAGCAGTACTTC.

The chain links TRBV5-1 to TRBJ1-2; weak D call: TRBD1 (5 bases). CDR1 and CDR2 from the germline V gene are SGHRS and YFSETQ. The CDR3 spans 15 residues. V was trimmed by 0 bases and J by 3 bases, leaving 12 bases between them. The CDR3 sequence: CASSLAMGLDYGYTF. The CDR3 bases are TGCGCCAGCAGCTTGGCTATGGGGCTGGACTATGGCTACACCTTC.

The rearrangement uses TRBV30 and TRBJ2-1, with D perhaps TRBD1 or TRBD2 (5 bases each). Trimming cost V 2 bases and J 14 bases, with 28 bases left between them. There are 16 residues in the CDR3. CDR1 and CDR2 (germline): GTSNPN, SVGIG (reference sequence). CDR3 sequence reads: CAWSPPGTDVLRVEFF. CDR3 DNA sequence: TGTGCCTGGAGTCCCCCTGGGACGGATGTCCTTAGGGTGGAGTTCTTC.

This sequence joins TRBV5-4 and TRBJ2-7; 11 bases fit TRBD1. Per the germline V gene, CDR1 is SGHNT and CDR2 is YYREEE (reference sequence). After removal of 0 bases from V and 3 bases from J, the junction contained 8 bases not matched to a gene. This CDR3 comprises 17 residues. The chain's CDR3 is CASSLALGQGAIYEQYF. The CDR3 DNA reads TGTGCCAGCAGCTTGGCCTTAGGACAGGGGGCGATCTACGAGCAGTACTTC.

CDR3 sequence: CASSESGIAGGPSYEQYF. The CDR3 DNA follows: TGCGCCAGCAGTGAGTCTGGAATAGCGGGAGGTCCCTCCTACGAGCAGTACTTC. The chain joins TRBV10-1 to TRBJ2-7, with 10 bases matching TRBD2. V lost 0 bases to trimming and J lost 0 bases; unmatched junction nucleotides: 8. CDR3 length equals 18 residues. Per the germline V gene, CDR1 is WNHNN and CDR2 is SYGVQD (reference sequence).

Points on this clone: Distinct nucleotide sequences in the sample also encode this CDR3. This rearrangement joins TRBV29-1 to TRBJ1-1; D might be TRBD1 (5 bases). V lost 4 bases to trimming and J lost 0 bases, with 9 bases between them. Germline V gene data show CDR1 as SQVTM and CDR2 as ANQGSEA. The CDR3 runs 13 residues. The CDR3 spells CSVVGGLNTEAFF. The CDR3 coding sequence is TGCAGCGTTGTGGGGGGTTTGAACACTGAAGCTTTCTTT. Complete variable domain (other parts from reference TRBV29-1 and TRBJ1-1): SAVISQKPSRDICQRGTSLTIQCQVDSQVTMMFWYRQQPGQSLTLIATANQGSEATYESGFVIDKFPISRPNLTFSTLTVSNMSPEDSSIYLCSVVGGLNTEAFFGQGTRLTVV.

The rearrangement uses TRBV9 and TRBJ2-4; TRBD2 agrees at 9 bases. Germline trimming cut 3 bases from V and 5 bases from J; bases unmatched to any gene: 0. The CDR3 is 13 residues long. CDR1 is SGDLS and CDR2 is YYNGEE in the germline V gene. CDR3 residues: CASSASGENIQYF. Written as DNA, the CDR3 is TGTGCCAGCAGCGCTAGCGGGGAAAACATTCAGTACTTC.

This chain links TRBV4-1 with TRBJ2-1, with 9 bases that match TRBD2. CDR1 is MGHRA and CDR2 is YSYEKL in the germline V gene. V trimming: 1 base; J trimming: 10 bases; junction bases outside the gene matches: 5. The CDR3 consists of 14 residues. CDR3 protein: CASSQVLAGWEQFF. The CDR3 region has the DNA TGCGCCAGCAGCCAAGTGCTAGCGGGGTGGGAGCAGTTCTTC.

This rearrangement joins TRBV7-9 to TRBJ1-4; the D is unclear. Looked up from germline, CDR1 is SEHNR and CDR2 is FQNEAQ (reference sequence). The CDR3 has 15 amino acids. V shed 5 bases and J shed 5 bases, with 15 bases lying between them. CDR3 residues: CASSPLGIENEKLFF. The CDR3 coding sequence is TGTGCCAGCAGCCCCCTCGGGATAGAGAATGAAAAACTGTTTTTT.

CDR3 DNA: TGCGCCAGCACCAGTACGGGGTTTAATGAAAAACTGTTTTTT. It codes for CASTSTGFNEKLFF. This chain links TRBV23-1 with TRBJ1-4; D is unclear. TRBV23-1 is sorted into the ORF group, with uncertain function. Trimming left V 7 bases short and J 4 bases short, with 13 bases between. CDR3 length: 14 residues.

The CDR3 nucleotides read TGTGCCAGCAGCAGTCACACCGGGGAGCTGTTTTTT. Amino acids: CASSSHTGELFF. V is TRBV5-6 and J is TRBJ2-2; D unresolved. Germline values: CDR1 SGHDT, CDR2 YYEEEE. The CDR3 has 12 residues. V was shortened by 4 bases and J by 3 bases, with 4 bases between the two germline ends.

On this clone itself: The sample holds other DNA sequences that translate to the same CDR3. The V call is TRBV5-6, the J call TRBJ2-5, with 9 bases matching TRBD1. With the DNA end fitting TRBJ2-7 better, the J assignment may be wrong. Germline V gives CDR1 SGHDT, CDR2 YYEEEE. CDR3 length: 13 residues. In nucleotides, the CDR3 is TGTGCCAGCAGCCCCGGGACAGGGTCCGAGCAGTACTTC. This translates into CASSPGTGSEQYF.

Remarks on this clone: Other DNA sequences from this sample encode an identical CDR3 as well. The rearrangement joins TRBV7-9 to TRBJ2-7; D gene ambiguous. Germline V gene sequence: CDR1 SEHNR, CDR2 FQNEAQ (reference sequence). The CDR3 has 18 amino acids. Trimming shortened V by 4 bases and J by 3 bases, and 25 bases separated the two germline ends. DNA of the CDR3: TGTGCCAGCAGCTCCCCGGGTTCGGGCATGAACCCCTACTACGAGCAGTACTTC. It encodes CASSSPGSGMNPYYEQYF.

This chain connects TRBV7-9 to TRBJ2-7; 7 bases are a match to TRBD2. Trimming at V came to 3 bases and at J to 0 bases, leaving 8 bases not matched to a gene. This CDR3 comprises 16 residues. The germline V gene has CDR1 SEHNR and CDR2 FQNEAQ (reference sequence). This chain's CDR3 is CASSLQRDMGSYEQYF. CDR3 DNA sequence: TGTGCCAGCAGCTTGCAGCGGGATATGGGCTCCTACGAGCAGTACTTC.

The V call is TRBV27, the J call TRBJ1-3, with TRBD1 as a possible D gene (6 bases). Germline lookup yields CDR1 MNHEY and CDR2 SMNVEV (reference sequence). Deletions cut 6 bases from V and 4 bases from J, with 16 bases between. The CDR3 totals 15 residues. CDR3 bases: TGTGCCAGCAGATCACAGGGATTTCAAGGAAACACCATATATTTT. Protein sequence: CASRSQGFQGNTIYF.

This chain connects TRBV7-9 to TRBJ1-3, with a weak D call TRBD1 (5 bases). Germline CDR1 reads SEHNR; CDR2 reads FQNEAQ (reference sequence). The CDR3 is 14 amino acids. The germline V and J ends were trimmed by 1 base and 8 bases, with 12 bases remaining between them. The CDR3 protein is CASSLGRGIDTIYF. CDR3 DNA: TGTGCCAGCAGCTTAGGGCGGGGGATTGACACCATATATTTT.

The gene calls are TRBV30 and TRBJ1-1, with D hard to call. The CDR3 consists of 14 residues. Germline V gene sequence: CDR1 GTSNPN, CDR2 SVGIG (reference sequence). V was pared by 0 bases and J by 4 bases, with 12 bases between. CDR3 sequence (DNA): TGTGCCTGGAGTGTCGGGTACGGGAGCACTGAAGCTTTCTTT. This encodes CAWSVGYGSTEAFF.

The chain couples TRBV11-2 to TRBJ2-3; D ambiguous. Germline CDR1 and CDR2: SGHAT and FQNNGV. Trimming removed 0 bases at V and 9 bases at J, with 7 bases between. The length of the CDR3 is 12 residues. The chain's CDR3 is CASSLERSTQYF. The CDR3 DNA is TGTGCCAGCAGCTTAGAACGATCAACGCAGTATTTT.

The rearrangement joins TRBV28 to TRBJ1-5, with a tentative D call TRBD1 (5 bases). V lost 3 bases and J lost 4, with 19 bases in between. CDR3 length equals 17 residues. Germline loops: CDR1 MDHEN, CDR2 SYDVKM. CDR3 sequence reads: CASSFGLAEGSNQPQHF. DNA for the CDR3: TGTGCCAGCAGTTTTGGATTGGCAGAGGGGAGTAATCAGCCCCAGCATTTT.

With regard to this clone: This same CDR3 is encoded by further DNA sequences in the sample. The chain recombines TRBV15 with TRBJ2-2; D uncertain. This CDR3 comprises 12 residues. The germline V and J ends were trimmed by 1 base and 6 bases, with 3 bases remaining between them. CDR1 and CDR2 from the germline V gene are LNHNV and YYDKDF (reference sequence). The CDR3 DNA reads TGTGCCACCAGCAGAGGGGCCGGGGAGCTGTTTTTT. Its translation: CATSRGAGELFF.

The V gene is TRBV7-9, the J gene TRBJ2-3; 13 bases line up with TRBD2. This CDR3 is built from 18 residues. After removal of 5 bases from V and 6 bases from J, the junction contained 14 bases not matched to a gene. The germline CDR1 and CDR2 sequences are SEHNR and FQNEAQ (reference sequence). This chain's CDR3 is CASSHPERLAGGGDTQYF. For the CDR3, the DNA is TGTGCCAGCAGCCACCCTGAGAGACTAGCGGGAGGTGGTGATACGCAGTATTTT.

The chain links TRBV2 to TRBJ2-7, with D possibly being TRBD1 or TRBD2 (5 bases each). Deletions cut 6 bases from V and 0 bases from J, with 15 bases between. The length of the CDR3 is 15 residues. Germline CDR1 is SNHLY and CDR2 is FYNNEI. DNA of the CDR3: TGTGCCAGCAGGGTCGGGACGCTGGACTCCTACGAGCAGTACTTC. As protein: CASRVGTLDSYEQYF.

This clone was observed once. The V call is TRBV27, the J call TRBJ2-7; D gene ambiguous. With 3 bases removed from V and 3 bases from J, the gap between germline ends came to 12 bases. The CDR3 consists of 14 residues. CDR1 MNHEY and CDR2 SMNVEV come from the germline V gene (reference sequence). CDR3 nucleotides: TGTGCCAGCAGTTTTCGCGGTTCAAACTACGAGCAGTACTTC. It codes for CASSFRGSNYEQYF.

The gene calls are TRBV29-1 and TRBJ2-7, with 10 bases that match TRBD1. The germline V gene encodes CDR1 SQVTM and CDR2 ANQGSEA. The CDR3 covers 14 residues. The trim removed 4 bases at V and 4 bases at J, leaving 7 bases unmatched. CDR3 amino acids: CSVGPGTGEYEQYF. DNA of the CDR3: TGCAGCGTTGGACCCGGGACAGGGGAGTACGAGCAGTACTTC.

The chain carries TRBV7-9 and TRBJ2-7; a weak D match, TRBD2 (7 bases). Germline-derived CDR1 and CDR2 are SEHNR and FQNEAQ (reference sequence). The V and J ends lost 8 bases and 3 bases respectively, with 14 bases between them. This CDR3 comprises 13 residues. The CDR3 coding sequence is TGTGCCAGCTTAGGGGGAGGGAGCTACGAGCAGTACTTC. Translated, it gives CASLGGGSYEQYF. Full variable domain (missing parts from reference TRBV7-9 and TRBJ2-7): DTGVSQNPRHKITKRGQNVTFRCDPISEHNRLYWYRQTLGQGPEFLTYFQNEAQLEKSRLLSDRFSAERPKGSFSTLEIQRTEQGDSAMYLCASLGGGSYEQYFGPGTRLTVT.